This TCR beta chain was sequenced for a study of long-term antiretroviral therapy in people with HIV. Points from the study as a whole: Subsequent to ART, diversity was augmented yet persisted below that of transplant donor controls.

The libraries were made with immunoSEQ v3.0 at survey level. The target of sequencing was 40,000-50,000 T-cell genomes per sample. Sequencing was performed with immunoSEQ multiplex PCR; in TCRdb, only in-frame clones are kept and a portion is missing. In the table there are 7,300 or so clones, under 85% of which are singletons. With respect to this clone: The antigen is not known.

Trimming removed 2 bases from V and 3 bases from J, with 7 bases in between. Germline V gene sequence: CDR1 KGHSH, CDR2 LQKENI. The CDR3 is 14 residues long. The chain has TRBV18 and TRBJ2-2; D is undetermined. The sample in question was unsorted PBMCs, obtained 0.9 years before starting antiretroviral therapy. The sequence was collected from a man between 35 and 55 years old with HIV. The CDR3 loop reads CASSPNTYTGELFF. CDR3 DNA sequence: TGTGCCAGCTCACCAAACACCTACACCGGGGAGCTGTTTTTT.